The 25 T cell receptor beta chains below were found in one sample sequenced in a study of blood T cell repertoires in COVID-19. Profiled with immunoSEQ multiplex PCR; TCRdb holds only in-frame clones, not every one. Here the sample spans roughly 72,000 clones, around nine tenths being singletons. Sequenced sample: peripheral blood. The source is a human donor in a cohort sampled during active COVID-19.

The V and J genes are TRBV29-1 and TRBJ2-3; possibly TRBD2 for D (5 bases). Deletions cut 4 bases from V and 3 bases from J, with 11 bases between. The CDR3 sequence is 13 residues long. CDR1 and CDR2 (germline): SQVTM, ANQGSEA. The DNA for the CDR3 is TGCAGCGTTGGACCGCGGGCGACAGATACGCAGTATTTT. Translating it yields CSVGPRATDTQYF.

The V call is TRBV12-3 or TRBV12-4, the J call TRBJ2-1, with D maybe TRBD1 (6 bases). The ends were cut back, 4 bases at V and 3 bases at J, with 7 bases in the middle. This CDR3 has 13 amino acids. The CDR3 spells CASSYRDYNEQFF. The CDR3 DNA sequence: TGTGCCAGCAGTTACAGGGACTACAATGAGCAGTTCTTC.

J is TRBJ2-7 and V is TRBV2, with 12 nucleotides matching TRBD1. The CDR3 runs 14 residues. Germline trimming cut 8 bases from V and 7 bases from J; bases unmatched to any gene: 9. The germline CDR1 and CDR2 sequences are SNHLY and FYNNEI. For the CDR3, the DNA is TGTGCCAGCTCCCCGGGACAGGGGGCGAGGGAGCAGTACTTC. It is translated as CASSPGQGAREQYF.

The rearrangement uses TRBV6-2 or TRBV6-3 and TRBJ1-6; TRBD1 agrees at 7 bases. Per the germline V gene, CDR1 is MNHEY and CDR2 is SVGEGT. V shed 2 bases, J shed 4 bases, and the junction held 5 bases outside the gene matches. CDR3 length: 16 residues. In nucleotides, the CDR3 is TGTGCCAGCAGTTACGAGGACAGGAGATATAATTCACCCCTCCACTTT. This encodes CASSYEDRRYNSPLHF.

The chain combines TRBV11-3 with TRBJ2-3; D possibly corresponds to TRBD2 (5 bases). The CDR3 consists of 14 residues. Trimming stripped 1 base from V and 2 bases from J, with 7 bases between. The germline V gene has CDR1 SGHNT and CDR2 YENEEA. CDR3 sequence (DNA): TGTGCCAGCAGCTTAGGGGAGTACACAGATACGCAGTATTTT. As protein: CASSLGEYTDTQYF.

DNA for the CDR3: TGCGCCAGCAGCGACGGACAGGGAGGGGAAAAACTGTTTTTT. It encodes CASSDGQGGEKLFF. The genes are TRBV5-1 and TRBJ1-4, with 8 positions matching TRBD1. The trim removed 4 bases at V and 8 bases at J, leaving 7 bases unmatched. CDR1 is SGHRS and CDR2 is YFSETQ in the germline V gene. The CDR3 length is 14 residues.

This clone came up once. The CDR3, as DNA: TGTGCCAGCTCATCAGGACAGGGGCCCTATGGCTACACCTTC. It translates to CASSSGQGPYGYTF. The rearrangement uses TRBV18 and TRBJ1-2, with TRBD1 matching over 9 bases. Unmatched junction bases numbered 5, after V lost 5 bases and J lost 4 bases. The germline CDR1 and CDR2 sequences are KGHSH and LQKENI. The CDR3 sequence is 14 residues long. The whole variable domain, remainder taken from reference TRBV18 and TRBJ1-2, is NAGVMQNPRHLVRRRGQEARLRCSPMKGHSHVYWYRQLPEEGLKFMVYLQKENIIDESGMPKERFSAEFPKEGPSILRIQQVVRGDSAAYFCASSSGQGPYGYTFGSGTRLTVV.

The gene calls are TRBV18 and TRBJ1-1; D uncertain. V lost 3 bases and J 2 bases, leaving 10 bases between the germline ends. The germline V gene has CDR1 KGHSH and CDR2 LQKENI. The CDR3 has 14 residues. CDR3 region: CASSPREANTEAFF. The CDR3 DNA reads as TGTGCCAGCTCACCGCGGGAAGCTAACACTGAAGCTTTCTTT.

The CDR3 region has the DNA TGTGCCAGCAGTGAAGCGGGAGGCAGGGAAGGGTCACCCCTCCACTTT. Its translation is CASSEAGGREGSPLHF. The V and J genes are TRBV2 and TRBJ1-6; D is possibly TRBD1 (5 bases). Deletions cut 0 bases from V and 10 bases from J, with 16 bases between. Germline lookup yields CDR1 SNHLY and CDR2 FYNNEI. CDR3 size: 16 residues.

Here the CDR3 DNA reads TGTGCCAGCAGCTTAGCTATAGCGGGGGGATCGGTGGCCCAGTACTTC. It yields the protein CASSLAIAGGSVAQYF. The chain carries TRBV7-2 and TRBJ2-5; TRBD2 matches at 10 bases. CDR3 length equals 16 residues. J was trimmed by 9 bases and V by 0 bases; bases with no gene match: 10. Per germline, CDR1 SGHTA and CDR2 FQGNSA.

The chain couples TRBV29-1 to TRBJ2-2; 12 bases are shared with TRBD2. V trimming: 4 bases; J trimming: 4 bases; junction bases outside the gene matches: 10. Germline loops: CDR1 SQVTM, CDR2 ANQGSEA. CDR3 length: 17 amino acids. The DNA of the CDR3 is TGCAGCGTTGCCGGGACTAGCGGGTGGAGTAGCACCGGGGAGCTGTTTTTT. Protein sequence: CSVAGTSGWSSTGELFF.

The rearrangement uses TRBV9 and TRBJ2-6, with 10 bases lining up with TRBD1. From germline, CDR1 is SGDLS and CDR2 YYNGEE. J was trimmed by 2 bases and V by 2 bases; bases with no gene match: 4. This CDR3 spans 17 amino acids. The CDR3 loop is CASSVRDRGPGANVLTF. The DNA of the CDR3 is TGTGCCAGCAGCGTGCGGGACAGGGGCCCTGGGGCCAACGTCCTGACTTTC.

This clone occurred once. The genes are TRBV7-3 and TRBJ2-2, with 8 nucleotides matching TRBD1. J was trimmed by 1 base and V by 0 bases; bases with no gene match: 1. This CDR3 spans 16 amino acids. CDR1 and CDR2 (germline): SGHTA, FQGTGA. This chain's CDR3 is CASSLTQGVNTGELFF. In DNA, the CDR3 is TGTGCCAGCAGCTTAACACAGGGGGTGAACACCGGGGAGCTGTTTTTT.

The count of this clone is one. This chain joins TRBV19 and TRBJ2-2; 7 positions match TRBD1. Trimming at V came to 10 bases and at J to 0 bases, leaving 8 bases not matched to a gene. Germline V gene lookup returns CDR1 LNHDA and CDR2 SQIVND (reference sequence). The CDR3 is 15 amino acids. The CDR3 sequence is CATSRGGANTGELFF. As DNA, the CDR3 is TGTGCCACTTCTAGAGGGGGCGCGAACACCGGGGAGCTGTTTTTT. The full variable domain, with the rest looked up from reference TRBV19 and TRBJ2-2, is DGGITQSPKYLFRKEGQNVTLSCEQNLNHDAMYWYRQDPGQGLRLIYYSQIVNDFQKGDIAEGYSVSREKKESFPLTVTSAQKNPTAFYLCATSRGGANTGELFFGEGSRLTVL.

A single count supports this clone. The chain links TRBV5-4 to TRBJ1-1, with TRBD1 as a possible D gene (5 bases). This CDR3 comprises 14 residues. V gave up 4 bases and J gave up 1 base, with 11 bases separating them. Germline V gene data show CDR1 as SGHNT and CDR2 as YYREEE (reference sequence). In nucleotides, the CDR3 is TGTGCCAGCAGCCCACCGGGGGGGAACACTGAAGCTTTCTTT. This encodes CASSPPGGNTEAFF.

This chain joins TRBV7-9 and TRBJ1-6; a possible D gene is TRBD1 (6 bases). Germline values: CDR1 SEHNR, CDR2 FQNEAQ (reference sequence). V gave up 3 bases and J gave up 5 bases, with 8 bases separating them. The CDR3 contains 14 residues. The DNA of the CDR3 is TGTGCCAGCAGCTTCCAGGGGAATAATTCACCCCTCCACTTT. Translating gives CASSFQGNNSPLHF.

This chain links TRBV12-3 or TRBV12-4 with TRBJ1-2; 8 bases align to TRBD1. This CDR3 comprises 13 residues. V was pared by 6 bases and J by 4 bases, with 4 bases of the junction left unmatched. CDR3: CASSPGGGYGYTF. The CDR3, as DNA: TGTGCCAGCAGCCCAGGGGGCGGCTATGGCTACACCTTC.

The J gene is TRBJ2-2, the V gene TRBV7-3; maybe TRBD2 (5 bases). The CDR3 runs 15 residues. Trimming left V 2 bases short and J 6 bases short, with 13 bases between. Germline values: CDR1 SGHTA, CDR2 FQGTGA. The chain's CDR3 is CASSLEGLGPGELFF. DNA of the CDR3: TGTGCCAGCAGCTTAGAGGGTCTCGGGCCCGGGGAGCTGTTTTTT.

The rearrangement uses TRBV11-2 and TRBJ2-1, with 10 positions matching TRBD1. This CDR3 is built from 15 residues. Trimming took 5 bases from V and 6 from J; bases not matched to a gene: 7. Germline CDR1 is SGHAT and CDR2 is FQNNGV. Here the CDR3 DNA reads TGTGCCAGCAGCCCTGGGACAGGGGAGTTCAATGAGCAGTTCTTC. This gives the protein CASSPGTGEFNEQFF.

The chain employs TRBV18 and TRBJ2-7; 12 nucleotides line up with TRBD2. CDR1 KGHSH and CDR2 LQKENI come from the germline V gene. V gave up 3 bases and J gave up 4 bases; unmatched junction bases: 10. CDR3 length: 17 residues. As DNA, the CDR3 is TGTGCCAGCTCACCGGGACATGGACTAGCGGGGCAGTACGAGCAGTACTTC. Its translation is CASSPGHGLAGQYEQYF.

This clone was observed many times. This chain links TRBV6-6 with TRBJ2-7, with D possibly being TRBD2 (7 bases). CDR1 is MNHNY, CDR2 SVGAGI, per germline (reference sequence). V dropped 10 bases and J dropped 5 bases, with 24 bases sitting between them. The CDR3 has 15 amino acids. The CDR3 coding sequence is TGTGCCAACCTCGGTTGGGGGGGCCCCCGGGACGAGCAGTACTTC. This sequence encodes CANLGWGGPRDEQYF.

The CDR3 bases are TGTGCCAGCAGCCGCGTTAGACAGGCGAACACCGGGGAGCTGTTTTTT. It translates to CASSRVRQANTGELFF. V usage is TRBV2 and J usage is TRBJ2-2; D may be TRBD1 (6 bases). V was pared by 6 bases and J by 0 bases, with 14 bases between. In germline, CDR1 is SNHLY, CDR2 FYNNEI. This CDR3 is built from 16 residues.

The chain has TRBV5-1 and TRBJ2-5; TRBD1 matches 11 bases. Trimming cost V 4 bases and J 5 bases; bases outside gene matches: 7. CDR1 is SGHRS and CDR2 is YFSETQ in the germline V gene. CDR3 length equals 15 residues. CDR3 DNA: TGCGCCAGCAGCCCCCCCGGGACAGGGGGTGAGACCCAGTACTTC. The encoded protein is CASSPPGTGGETQYF.

This chain connects TRBV6-5 to TRBJ2-3; 7 nucleotides agree with TRBD1. The CDR3 totals 14 residues. Germline values: CDR1 MNHEY, CDR2 SVGAGI. Trimming removed 7 bases from V and 0 bases from J; junction bases left unmatched: 4. Written as DNA, the CDR3 is TGTGCCAGCAAAGGGGGCACGAGCACAGATACGCAGTATTTT. Amino acids: CASKGGTSTDTQYF.

The chain carries TRBV3-1 (or the pseudogene TRBV3-2) and TRBJ2-7; 8 bases fit TRBD1. The CDR3 has 14 amino acids. V shed 4 bases and J 3 bases; nucleotides not matched to a gene: 5. From germline, CDR1 is LGHDT and CDR2 YNNKEL (reference sequence). The CDR3 DNA is TGTGCCAGCAGCCCGAGGACAGGGAACTACGAGCAGTACTTC. Amino acids: CASSPRTGNYEQYF.